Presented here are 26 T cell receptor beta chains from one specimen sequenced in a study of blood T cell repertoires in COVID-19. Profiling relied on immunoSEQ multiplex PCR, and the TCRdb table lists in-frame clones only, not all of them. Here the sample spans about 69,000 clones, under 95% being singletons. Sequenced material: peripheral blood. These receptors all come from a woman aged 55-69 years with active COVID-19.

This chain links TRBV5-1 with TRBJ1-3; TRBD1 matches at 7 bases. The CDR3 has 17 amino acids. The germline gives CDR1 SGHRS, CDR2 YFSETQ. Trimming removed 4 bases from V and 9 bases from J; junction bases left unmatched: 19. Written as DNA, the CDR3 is TGCGCCAGCAGCCCAGGGACAGCTTTGCTCGAGGGGGGCACCATATATTTT. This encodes CASSPGTALLEGGTIYF. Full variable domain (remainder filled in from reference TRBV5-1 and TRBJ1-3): KAGVTQTPRYLIKTRGQQVTLSCSPISGHRSVSWYQQTPGQGLQFLFEYFSETQRNKGNFPGRFSGRQFSNSRSEMNVSTLELGDSALYLCASSPGTALLEGGTIYFGEGSWLTVV.

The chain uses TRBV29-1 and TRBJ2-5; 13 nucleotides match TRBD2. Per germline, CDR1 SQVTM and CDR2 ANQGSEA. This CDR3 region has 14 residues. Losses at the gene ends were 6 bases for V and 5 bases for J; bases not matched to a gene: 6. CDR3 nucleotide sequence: TGCAGCGTAGGGACTAGCGGGATTTGGGAGACCCAGTACTTC. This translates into CSVGTSGIWETQYF.

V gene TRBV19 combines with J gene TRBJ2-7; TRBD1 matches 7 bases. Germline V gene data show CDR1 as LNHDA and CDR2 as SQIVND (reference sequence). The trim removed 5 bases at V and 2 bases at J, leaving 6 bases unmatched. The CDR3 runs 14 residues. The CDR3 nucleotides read TGTGCCAGTAGTGTCAGGGGGTCGACCTACGAGCAGTACTTC. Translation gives CASSVRGSTYEQYF.

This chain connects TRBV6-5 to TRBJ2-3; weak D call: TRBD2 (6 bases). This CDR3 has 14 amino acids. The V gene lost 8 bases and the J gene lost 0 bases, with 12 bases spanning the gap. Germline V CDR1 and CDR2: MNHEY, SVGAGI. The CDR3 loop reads CASLRRGSTDTQYF. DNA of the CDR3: TGTGCCAGCCTCCGGAGGGGTAGCACAGATACGCAGTATTTT.

CDR3 in DNA: TGTGCCAGCAGTTCAGCGGGGATGGGGAGCAATCAGCCCCAGCATTTT. Its translation: CASSSAGMGSNQPQHF. The J gene is TRBJ1-5, the V gene TRBV6-6; no reliable D call. The CDR3 spans 16 residues. The germline V gene encodes CDR1 MNHNY and CDR2 SVGAGI (reference sequence). The germline V and J ends were trimmed by 4 bases and 1 base, with 14 bases remaining between them.

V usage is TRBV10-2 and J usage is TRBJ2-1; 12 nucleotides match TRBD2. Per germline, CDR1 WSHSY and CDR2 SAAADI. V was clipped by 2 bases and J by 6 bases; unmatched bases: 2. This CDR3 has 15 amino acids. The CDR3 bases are TGCGCCAGCAGTGAGCTAGCGGGAGGGTTCAATGAGCAGTTCTTC. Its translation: CASSELAGGFNEQFF.

Written as DNA, the CDR3 is TGTGCTAGTGGAGGGCTAGCGGGGTATACAGATACCTACAATGAGCAGTTCTTC. Protein: CASGGLAGYTDTYNEQFF. The rearrangement uses TRBV12-5 and TRBJ2-1; TRBD2 aligns across 9 bases. The CDR3 loop spans 18 amino acids. CDR1 is LGHNT, CDR2 FRNRAP, per germline. V shed 6 bases, J shed 2 bases, and the junction held 14 bases outside the gene matches.

CDR3 nucleotide sequence: TGTGCCAGCAGCGACAGGGTACTTAGCAATCAGCCCCAGCATTTT. As protein: CASSDRVLSNQPQHF. The V gene is TRBV6-5, the J gene TRBJ1-5, with TRBD1 matching over 7 bases. This CDR3 has 15 amino acids. From germline, CDR1 is MNHEY and CDR2 SVGAGI. With V trimmed by 6 bases and J by 0 bases, 5 bases remained unmatched.

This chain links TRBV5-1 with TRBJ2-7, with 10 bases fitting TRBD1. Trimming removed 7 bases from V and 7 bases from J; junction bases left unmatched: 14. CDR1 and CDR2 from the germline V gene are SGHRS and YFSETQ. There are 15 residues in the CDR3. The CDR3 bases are TGCGCCAGCTGGAACCCCGGACAGGGGGGTCAGGAGCAGTACTTC. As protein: CASWNPGQGGQEQYF. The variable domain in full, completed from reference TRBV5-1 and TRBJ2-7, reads KAGVTQTPRYLIKTRGQQVTLSCSPISGHRSVSWYQQTPGQGLQFLFEYFSETQRNKGNFPGRFSGRQFSNSRSEMNVSTLELGDSALYLCASWNPGQGGQEQYFGPGTRLTVT.

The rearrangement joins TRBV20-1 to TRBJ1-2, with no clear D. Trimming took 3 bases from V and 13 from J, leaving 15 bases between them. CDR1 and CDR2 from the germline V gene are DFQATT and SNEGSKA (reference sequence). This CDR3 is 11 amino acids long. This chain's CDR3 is CSARVGSLGTF. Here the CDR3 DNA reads TGCAGTGCTAGGGTTGGGAGCCTGGGCACCTTC.

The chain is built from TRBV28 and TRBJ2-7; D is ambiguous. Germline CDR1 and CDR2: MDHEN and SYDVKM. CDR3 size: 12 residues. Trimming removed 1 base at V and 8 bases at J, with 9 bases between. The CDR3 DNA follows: TGTGCCAGCAGTTTATTAGGCAGGAAGCAGTACTTC. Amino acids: CASSLLGRKQYF.

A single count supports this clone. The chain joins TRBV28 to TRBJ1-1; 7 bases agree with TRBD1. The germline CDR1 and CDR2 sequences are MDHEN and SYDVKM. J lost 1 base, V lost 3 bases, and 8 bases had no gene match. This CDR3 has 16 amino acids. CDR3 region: CASSLGSRTGNTEAFF. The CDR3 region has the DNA TGTGCCAGCAGTTTGGGGTCCAGGACAGGGAACACTGAAGCTTTCTTT.

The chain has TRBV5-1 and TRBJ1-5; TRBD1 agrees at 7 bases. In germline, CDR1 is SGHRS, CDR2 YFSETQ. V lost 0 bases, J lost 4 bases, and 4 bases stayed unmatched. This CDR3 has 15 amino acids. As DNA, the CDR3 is TGCGCCAGCAGCTTGGAGGGGACAGATAATCAGCCCCAGCATTTT. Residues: CASSLEGTDNQPQHF.

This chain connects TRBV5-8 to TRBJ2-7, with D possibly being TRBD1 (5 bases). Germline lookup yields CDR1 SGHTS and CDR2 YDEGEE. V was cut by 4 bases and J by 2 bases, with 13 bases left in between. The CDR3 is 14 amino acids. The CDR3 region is CASSPDIRAYEQYF. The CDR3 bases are TGTGCCAGCAGCCCGGACATCAGAGCCTACGAGCAGTACTTC.

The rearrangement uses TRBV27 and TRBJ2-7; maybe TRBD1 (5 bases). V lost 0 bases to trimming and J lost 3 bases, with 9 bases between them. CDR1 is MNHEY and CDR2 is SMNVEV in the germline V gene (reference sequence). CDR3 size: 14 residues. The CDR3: CASSLSGRVYEQYF. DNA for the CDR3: TGTGCCAGCAGTTTATCGGGCAGGGTCTACGAGCAGTACTTC.

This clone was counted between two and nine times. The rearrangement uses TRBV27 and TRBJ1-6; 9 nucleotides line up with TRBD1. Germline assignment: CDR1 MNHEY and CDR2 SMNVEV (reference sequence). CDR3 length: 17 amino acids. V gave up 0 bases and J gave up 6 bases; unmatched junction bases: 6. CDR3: CASSLSGQGLSNSPLHF. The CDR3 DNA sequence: TGTGCCAGCAGTTTATCGGGACAGGGCCTTTCTAATTCACCCCTCCACTTT.

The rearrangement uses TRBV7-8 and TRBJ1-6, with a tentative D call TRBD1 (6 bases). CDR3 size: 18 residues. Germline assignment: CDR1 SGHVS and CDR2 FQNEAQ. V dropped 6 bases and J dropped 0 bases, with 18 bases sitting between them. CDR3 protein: CASRRTRTASSYNSPLHF. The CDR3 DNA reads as TGTGCCAGCAGACGGACCAGGACAGCTAGCTCCTATAATTCACCCCTCCACTTT. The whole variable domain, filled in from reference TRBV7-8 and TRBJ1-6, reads GAGVSQSPRYKVAKRGQDVALRCDPISGHVSLFWYQQALGQGPEFLTYFQNEAQLDKSGLPSDRFFAERPEGSVSTLKIQRTQQEDSAVYLCASRRTRTASSYNSPLHFGNGTRLTVT.

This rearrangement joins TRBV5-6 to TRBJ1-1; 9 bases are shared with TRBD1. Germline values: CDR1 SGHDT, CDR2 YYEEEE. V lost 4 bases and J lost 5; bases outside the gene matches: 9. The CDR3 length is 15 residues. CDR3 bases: TGTGCCAGCAGCCCTGGACAGGGGAGGGGGACTGAAGCTTTCTTT. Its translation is CASSPGQGRGTEAFF.

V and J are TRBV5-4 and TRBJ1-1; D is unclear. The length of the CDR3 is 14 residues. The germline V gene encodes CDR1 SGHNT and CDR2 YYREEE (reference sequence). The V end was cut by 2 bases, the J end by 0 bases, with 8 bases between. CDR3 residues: CASSLGGMNTEAFF. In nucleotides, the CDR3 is TGTGCCAGCAGCTTAGGCGGGATGAACACTGAAGCTTTCTTT.

CDR3 loop: CASRRGGNYGYTF. The DNA of the CDR3 is TGTGCCAGCAGACGGGGAGGGAACTATGGCTACACCTTC. The rearrangement joins TRBV6-5 to TRBJ1-2; D is ambiguous. The CDR3 contains 13 residues. Trimming cost V 6 bases and J 2 bases, with 10 bases left between them. In germline, CDR1 is MNHEY, CDR2 SVGAGI.

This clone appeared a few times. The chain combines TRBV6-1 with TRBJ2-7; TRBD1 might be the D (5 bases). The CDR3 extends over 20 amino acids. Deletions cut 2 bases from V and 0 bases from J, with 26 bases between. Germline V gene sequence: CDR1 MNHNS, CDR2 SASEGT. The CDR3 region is CASSERGRSSVLYLSYEQYF. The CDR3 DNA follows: TGTGCCAGCAGTGAAAGGGGCAGATCTTCGGTTTTATATCTCTCCTACGAGCAGTACTTC.

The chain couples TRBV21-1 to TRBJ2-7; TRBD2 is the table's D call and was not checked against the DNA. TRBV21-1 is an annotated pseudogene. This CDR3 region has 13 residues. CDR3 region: CASSGGFSYEQYF. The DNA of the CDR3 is TGTGCCAGCAGCGGCGGGTTCTCCTACGAGCAGTACTTC.

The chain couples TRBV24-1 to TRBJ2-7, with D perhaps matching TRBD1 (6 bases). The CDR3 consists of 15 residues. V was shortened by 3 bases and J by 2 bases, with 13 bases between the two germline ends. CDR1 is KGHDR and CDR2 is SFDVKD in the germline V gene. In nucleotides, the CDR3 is TGTGCCACCAGTGATCACGGGACATCGGCCTACGAGCAGTACTTC. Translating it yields CATSDHGTSAYEQYF.

The CDR3 here is CASRAESDTQYF. The CDR3 coding sequence is TGCGCCAGCAGGGCGGAGTCAGATACGCAGTATTTT. V gene TRBV5-1 combines with J gene TRBJ2-3; D is unclear. Trimming shortened V by 5 bases and J by 4 bases, and 8 bases separated the two germline ends. The germline CDR1 and CDR2 sequences are SGHRS and YFSETQ. The CDR3 extends over 12 amino acids.

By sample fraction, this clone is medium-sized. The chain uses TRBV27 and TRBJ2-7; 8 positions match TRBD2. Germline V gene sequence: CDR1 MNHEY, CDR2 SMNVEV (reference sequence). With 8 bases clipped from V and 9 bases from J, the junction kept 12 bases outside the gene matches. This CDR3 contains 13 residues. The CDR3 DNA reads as TGTGCCAGCGGTCTAAGCGGGAGTAAGGTGCAGTACTTC. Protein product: CASGLSGSKVQYF.

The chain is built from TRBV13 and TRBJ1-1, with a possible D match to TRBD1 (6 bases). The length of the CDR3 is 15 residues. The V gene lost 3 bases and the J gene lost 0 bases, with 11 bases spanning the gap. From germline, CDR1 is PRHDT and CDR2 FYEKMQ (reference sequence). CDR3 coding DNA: TGTGCCAGCAGCTTCGGACAGACCATGAACACTGAAGCTTTCTTT. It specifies CASSFGQTMNTEAFF.